This T cell receptor beta chain stems from a study of graft-versus-host responses after intestinal transplantation. Profiling relied on immunoSEQ multiplex PCR, and the TCRdb table lists in-frame clones only, not all of them. There are under 85,000 clones in the sample; approximately 96% occur only once, and around 0.57% lies in the top ten. Comment on this clone: Antigen unknown.

The ends were cut back, 4 bases at V and 2 bases at J, with 11 bases in the middle. Germline assignment: CDR1 MGHDK and CDR2 SYGVNS. The CDR3 spans 14 residues. V and J are TRBV25-1 and TRBJ2-5, with unresolved D. Sequencing was performed on unstimulated CD8+ T cells sorted from spleen or lymph node cells, taken before intestinal transplant. This receptor was identified in a human donor who received an intestinal transplant. The CDR3 here is CASSAPPWQETQYF. Here the CDR3 DNA reads TGTGCCAGCAGTGCCCCTCCGTGGCAAGAGACCCAGTACTTC. Together with reference TRBV25-1 and TRBJ2-5, the CDR3 gives the full variable domain: EADIYQTPRYLVIGTGKKITLECSQTMGHDKMYWYQQDPGMELHLIHYSYGVNSTEKGDLSSESTVSRIRTEHFPLTLESARPSHTSQYLCASSAPPWQETQYFGPGTRLLVL.